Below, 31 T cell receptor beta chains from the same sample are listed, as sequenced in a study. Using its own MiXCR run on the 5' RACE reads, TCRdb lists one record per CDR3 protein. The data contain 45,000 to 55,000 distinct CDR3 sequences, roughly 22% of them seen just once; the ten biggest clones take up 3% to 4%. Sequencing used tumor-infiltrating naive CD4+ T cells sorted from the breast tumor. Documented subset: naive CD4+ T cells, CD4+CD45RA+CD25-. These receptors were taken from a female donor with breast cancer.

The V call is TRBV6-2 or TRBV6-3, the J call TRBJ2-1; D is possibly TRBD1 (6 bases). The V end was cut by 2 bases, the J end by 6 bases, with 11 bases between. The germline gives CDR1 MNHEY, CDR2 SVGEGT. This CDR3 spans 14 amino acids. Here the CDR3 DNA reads TGTGCCAGCAGTTACCCCGGACAGTCCAATGAGCAGTTCTTC. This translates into CASSYPGQSNEQFF.

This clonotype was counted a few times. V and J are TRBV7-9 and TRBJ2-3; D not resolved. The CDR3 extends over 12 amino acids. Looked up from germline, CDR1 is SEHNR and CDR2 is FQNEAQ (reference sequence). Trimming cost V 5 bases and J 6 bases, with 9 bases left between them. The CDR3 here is CASSPTGDTQYF. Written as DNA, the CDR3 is TGTGCCAGCAGCCCCACCGGGGATACGCAGTATTTT.

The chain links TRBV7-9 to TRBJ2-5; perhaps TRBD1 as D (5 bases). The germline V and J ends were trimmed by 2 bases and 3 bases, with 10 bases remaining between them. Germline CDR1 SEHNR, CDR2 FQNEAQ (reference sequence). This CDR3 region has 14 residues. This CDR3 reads CASSLQGPKETQYF. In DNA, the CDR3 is TGTGCCAGCAGCTTACAGGGCCCCAAAGAGACCCAGTACTTC.

The CDR3 nucleotides are TGCAGCGTTAGGACAGGGTCCAACTATGGCTACACCTTC. Protein sequence: CSVRTGSNYGYTF. V usage is TRBV29-1 and J usage is TRBJ1-2, with 8 bases aligning to TRBD1. The germline V gene has CDR1 SQVTM and CDR2 ANQGSEA. This CDR3 has 13 amino acids. The V gene end was trimmed by 5 bases and the J gene end by 2 bases; junction bases not matched to a gene: 4.

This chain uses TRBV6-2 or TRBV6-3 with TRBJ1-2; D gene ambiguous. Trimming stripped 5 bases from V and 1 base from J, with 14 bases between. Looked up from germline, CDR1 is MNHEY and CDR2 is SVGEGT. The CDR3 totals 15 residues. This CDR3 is CASSASGRNNYGYTF. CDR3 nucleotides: TGTGCCAGCAGTGCCTCCGGGAGGAATAACTATGGCTACACCTTC.

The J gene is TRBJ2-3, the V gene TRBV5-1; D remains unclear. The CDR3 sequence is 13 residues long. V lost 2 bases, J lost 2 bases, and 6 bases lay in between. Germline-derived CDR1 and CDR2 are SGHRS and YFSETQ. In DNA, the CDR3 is TGCGCCAGCAGCTTTGGGGACACAGATACGCAGTATTTT. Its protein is CASSFGDTDTQYF.

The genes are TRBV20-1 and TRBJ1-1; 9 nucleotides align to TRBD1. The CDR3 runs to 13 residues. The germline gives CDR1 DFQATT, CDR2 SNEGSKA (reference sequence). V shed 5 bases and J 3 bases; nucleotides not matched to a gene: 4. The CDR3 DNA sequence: TGCAGTGCTCTCGACAGGGGGTACACTGAAGCTTTCTTT. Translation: CSALDRGYTEAFF.

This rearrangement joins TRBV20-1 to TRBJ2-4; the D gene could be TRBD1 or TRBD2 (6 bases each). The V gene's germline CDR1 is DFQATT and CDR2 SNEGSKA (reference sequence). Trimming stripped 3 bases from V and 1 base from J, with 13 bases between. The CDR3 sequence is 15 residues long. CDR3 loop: CSARPGGAAKNIQYF. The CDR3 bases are TGCAGTGCTAGGCCCGGGGGCGCTGCCAAAAACATTCAGTACTTC.

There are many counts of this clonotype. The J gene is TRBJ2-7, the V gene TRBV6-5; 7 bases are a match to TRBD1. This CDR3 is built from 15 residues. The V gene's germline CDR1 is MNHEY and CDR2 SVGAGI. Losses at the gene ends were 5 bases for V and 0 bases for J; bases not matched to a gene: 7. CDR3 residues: CASSRQGFSSYEQYF. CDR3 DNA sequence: TGTGCCAGCAGTCGACAGGGTTTTAGCTCCTACGAGCAGTACTTC.

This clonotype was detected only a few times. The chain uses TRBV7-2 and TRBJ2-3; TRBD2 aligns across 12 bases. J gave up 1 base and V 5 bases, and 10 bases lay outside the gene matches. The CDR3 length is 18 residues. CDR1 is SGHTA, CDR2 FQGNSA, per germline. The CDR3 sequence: CASSLGLAGGYGTDTQYF. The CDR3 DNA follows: TGTGCCAGCAGCCTCGGTCTAGCGGGAGGGTACGGCACAGATACGCAGTATTTT.

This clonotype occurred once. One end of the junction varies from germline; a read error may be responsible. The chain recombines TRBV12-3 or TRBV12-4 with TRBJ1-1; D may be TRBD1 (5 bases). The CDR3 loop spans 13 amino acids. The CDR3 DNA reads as TGTGCCAGCAGTTTTGGGGGGAACGCTGAAGCTTTCTTT. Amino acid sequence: CASSFGGNAEAFF.

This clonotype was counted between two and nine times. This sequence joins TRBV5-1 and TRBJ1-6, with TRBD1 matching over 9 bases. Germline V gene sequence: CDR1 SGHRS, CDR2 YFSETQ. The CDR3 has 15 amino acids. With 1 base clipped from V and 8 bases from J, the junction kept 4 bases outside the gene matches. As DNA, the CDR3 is TGCGCCAGCAGCTTGTCGGGACAGGGCGATTCACCCCTCCACTTT. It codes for CASSLSGQGDSPLHF.

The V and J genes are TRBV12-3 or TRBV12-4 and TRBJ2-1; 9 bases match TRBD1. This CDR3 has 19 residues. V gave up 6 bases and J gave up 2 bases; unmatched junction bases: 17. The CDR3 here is CASSGQGFIGTETYNEQFF. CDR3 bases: TGTGCCAGCAGCGGACAGGGGTTCATAGGGACCGAAACCTACAATGAGCAGTTCTTC.

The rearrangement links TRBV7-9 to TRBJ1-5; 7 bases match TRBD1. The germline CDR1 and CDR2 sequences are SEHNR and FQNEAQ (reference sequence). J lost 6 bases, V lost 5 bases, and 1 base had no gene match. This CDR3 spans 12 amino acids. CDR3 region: CASSTGVQPQHF. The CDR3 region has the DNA TGTGCCAGCAGCACAGGGGTTCAGCCCCAGCATTTT.

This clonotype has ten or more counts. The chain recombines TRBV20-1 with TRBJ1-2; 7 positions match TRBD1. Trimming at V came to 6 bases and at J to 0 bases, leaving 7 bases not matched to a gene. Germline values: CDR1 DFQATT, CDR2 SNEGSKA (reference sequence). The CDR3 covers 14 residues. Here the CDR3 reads CSAGGTASNYGYTF. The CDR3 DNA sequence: TGCAGTGCGGGCGGGACAGCCTCTAACTATGGCTACACCTTC.

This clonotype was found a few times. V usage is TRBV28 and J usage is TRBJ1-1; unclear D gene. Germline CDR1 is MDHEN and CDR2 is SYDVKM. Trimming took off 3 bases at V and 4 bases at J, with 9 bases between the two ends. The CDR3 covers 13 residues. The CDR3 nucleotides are TGTGCCAGCAGTTTCCCCGGCCCCACTGAAGCTTTCTTT. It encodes CASSFPGPTEAFF.

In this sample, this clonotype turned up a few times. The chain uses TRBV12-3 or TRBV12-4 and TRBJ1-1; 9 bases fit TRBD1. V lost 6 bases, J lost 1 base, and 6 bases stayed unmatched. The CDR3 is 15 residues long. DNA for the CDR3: TGTGCCAGCAGCTTGGGACAGGGAGGGAACACTGAAGCTTTCTTT. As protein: CASSLGQGGNTEAFF.

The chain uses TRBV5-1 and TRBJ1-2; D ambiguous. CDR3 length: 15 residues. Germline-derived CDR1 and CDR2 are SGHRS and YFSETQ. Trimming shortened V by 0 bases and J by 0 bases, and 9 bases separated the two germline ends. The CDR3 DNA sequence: TGCGCCAGCAGCTTGGTCGCGGGTTCTAACTATGGCTACACCTTC. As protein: CASSLVAGSNYGYTF.

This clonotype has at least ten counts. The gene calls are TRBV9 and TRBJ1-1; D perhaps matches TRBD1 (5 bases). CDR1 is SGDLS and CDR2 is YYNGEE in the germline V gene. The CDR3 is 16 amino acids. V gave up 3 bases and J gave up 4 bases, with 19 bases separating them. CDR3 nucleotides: TGTGCCAGCAGCGCCCACTTCGGGGGGGGAGGCACTGAAGCTTTCTTT. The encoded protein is CASSAHFGGGGTEAFF. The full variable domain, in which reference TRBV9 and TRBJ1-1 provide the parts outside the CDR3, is DSGVTQTPKHLITATGQRVTLRCSPRSGDLSVYWYQQSLDQGLQFLIQYYNGEERAKGNILERFSAQQFPDLHSELNLSSLELGDSALYFCASSAHFGGGGTEAFFGQGTRLTVV.

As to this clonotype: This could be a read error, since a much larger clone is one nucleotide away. The CDR3: CASGLDGYEQYF. In DNA, the CDR3 is TGTGCCAGCGGTTTGGACGGCTACGAGCAGTACTTC. The chain couples TRBV12-3 or TRBV12-4 to TRBJ2-7; D not certain. The CDR3 sequence is 12 residues long.

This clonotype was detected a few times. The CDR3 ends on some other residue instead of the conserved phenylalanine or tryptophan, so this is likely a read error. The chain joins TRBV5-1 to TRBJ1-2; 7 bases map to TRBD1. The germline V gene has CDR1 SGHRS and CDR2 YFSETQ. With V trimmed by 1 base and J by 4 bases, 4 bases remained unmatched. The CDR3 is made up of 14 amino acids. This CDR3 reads CASSLKGAGYGYTL. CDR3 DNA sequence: TGCGCCAGCAGCTTGAAGGGGGCCGGCTATGGCTACACCTTA.

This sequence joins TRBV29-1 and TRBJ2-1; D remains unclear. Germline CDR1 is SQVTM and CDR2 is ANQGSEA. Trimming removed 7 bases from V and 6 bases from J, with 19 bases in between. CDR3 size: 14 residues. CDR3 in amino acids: CSALRSVSRNEQFF. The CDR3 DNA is TGCAGCGCCCTAAGGAGCGTCTCGCGCAATGAGCAGTTCTTC.

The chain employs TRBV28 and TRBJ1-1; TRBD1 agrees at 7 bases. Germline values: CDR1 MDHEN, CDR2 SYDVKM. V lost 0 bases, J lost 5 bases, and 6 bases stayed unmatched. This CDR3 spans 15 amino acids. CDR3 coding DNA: TGTGCCAGCAGTTTATGGGCAGGGGGGATAACTGAAGCTTTCTTT. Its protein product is CASSLWAGGITEAFF.

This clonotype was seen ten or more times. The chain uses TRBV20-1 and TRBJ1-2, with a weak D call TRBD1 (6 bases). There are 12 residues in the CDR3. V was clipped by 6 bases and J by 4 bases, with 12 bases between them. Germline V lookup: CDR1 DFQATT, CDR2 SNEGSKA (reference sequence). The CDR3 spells CSAEDSPYGYTF. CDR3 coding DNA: TGCAGTGCCGAGGACAGCCCCTATGGCTACACCTTC.

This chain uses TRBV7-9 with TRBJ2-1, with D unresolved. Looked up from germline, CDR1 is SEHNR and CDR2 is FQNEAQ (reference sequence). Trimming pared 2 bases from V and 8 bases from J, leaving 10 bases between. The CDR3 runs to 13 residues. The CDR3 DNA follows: TGTGCCAGCAGCTTAACTGCCACTGATGAGCAGTTCTTC. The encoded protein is CASSLTATDEQFF.

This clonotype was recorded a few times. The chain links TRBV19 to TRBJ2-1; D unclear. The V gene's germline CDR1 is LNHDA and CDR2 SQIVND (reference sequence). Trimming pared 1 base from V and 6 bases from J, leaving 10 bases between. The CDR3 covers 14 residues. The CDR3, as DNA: TGTGCCAGTAGTATAGTAGGTAGCTCCAATGAGCAGTTCTTC. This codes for CASSIVGSSNEQFF.

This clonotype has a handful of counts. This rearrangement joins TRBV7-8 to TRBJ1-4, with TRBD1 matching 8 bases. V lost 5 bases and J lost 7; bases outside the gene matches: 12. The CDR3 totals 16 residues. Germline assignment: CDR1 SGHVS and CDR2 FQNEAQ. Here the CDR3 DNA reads TGTGCCAGCAGCGAGACTCGGACAGGGAGACCTGAAAAACTGTTTTTT. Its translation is CASSETRTGRPEKLFF.

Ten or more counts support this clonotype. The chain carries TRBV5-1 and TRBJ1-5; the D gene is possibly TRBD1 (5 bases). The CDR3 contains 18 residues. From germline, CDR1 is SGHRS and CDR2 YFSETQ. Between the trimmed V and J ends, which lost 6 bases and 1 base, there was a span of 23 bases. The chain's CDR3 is CASMPCWHRQKSNQPQHF. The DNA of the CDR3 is TGCGCCAGCATGCCCTGCTGGCACAGACAGAAGAGCAATCAGCCCCAGCATTTT.

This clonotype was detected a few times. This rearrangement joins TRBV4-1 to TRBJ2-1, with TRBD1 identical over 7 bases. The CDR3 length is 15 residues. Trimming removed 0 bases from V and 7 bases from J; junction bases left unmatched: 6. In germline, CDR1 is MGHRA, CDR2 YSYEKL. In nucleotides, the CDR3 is TGCGCCAGCAGCCAAGATGACAGGGTTGGGAATGAGCAGTTCTTC. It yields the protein CASSQDDRVGNEQFF.

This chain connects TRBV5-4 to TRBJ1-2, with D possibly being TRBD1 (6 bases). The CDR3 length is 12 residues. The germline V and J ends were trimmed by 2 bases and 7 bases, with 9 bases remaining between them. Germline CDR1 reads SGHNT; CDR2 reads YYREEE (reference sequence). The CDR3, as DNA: TGTGCCAGCAGCTTAAACAGGGCTGGCTACACCTTC. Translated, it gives CASSLNRAGYTF.

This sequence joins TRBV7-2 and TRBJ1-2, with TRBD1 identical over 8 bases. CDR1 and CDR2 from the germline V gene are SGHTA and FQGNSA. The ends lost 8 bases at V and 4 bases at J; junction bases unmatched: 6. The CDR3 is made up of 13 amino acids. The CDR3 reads CASLTGGLYGYTF. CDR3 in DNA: TGTGCCAGCCTAACAGGGGGTCTCTATGGCTACACCTTC.